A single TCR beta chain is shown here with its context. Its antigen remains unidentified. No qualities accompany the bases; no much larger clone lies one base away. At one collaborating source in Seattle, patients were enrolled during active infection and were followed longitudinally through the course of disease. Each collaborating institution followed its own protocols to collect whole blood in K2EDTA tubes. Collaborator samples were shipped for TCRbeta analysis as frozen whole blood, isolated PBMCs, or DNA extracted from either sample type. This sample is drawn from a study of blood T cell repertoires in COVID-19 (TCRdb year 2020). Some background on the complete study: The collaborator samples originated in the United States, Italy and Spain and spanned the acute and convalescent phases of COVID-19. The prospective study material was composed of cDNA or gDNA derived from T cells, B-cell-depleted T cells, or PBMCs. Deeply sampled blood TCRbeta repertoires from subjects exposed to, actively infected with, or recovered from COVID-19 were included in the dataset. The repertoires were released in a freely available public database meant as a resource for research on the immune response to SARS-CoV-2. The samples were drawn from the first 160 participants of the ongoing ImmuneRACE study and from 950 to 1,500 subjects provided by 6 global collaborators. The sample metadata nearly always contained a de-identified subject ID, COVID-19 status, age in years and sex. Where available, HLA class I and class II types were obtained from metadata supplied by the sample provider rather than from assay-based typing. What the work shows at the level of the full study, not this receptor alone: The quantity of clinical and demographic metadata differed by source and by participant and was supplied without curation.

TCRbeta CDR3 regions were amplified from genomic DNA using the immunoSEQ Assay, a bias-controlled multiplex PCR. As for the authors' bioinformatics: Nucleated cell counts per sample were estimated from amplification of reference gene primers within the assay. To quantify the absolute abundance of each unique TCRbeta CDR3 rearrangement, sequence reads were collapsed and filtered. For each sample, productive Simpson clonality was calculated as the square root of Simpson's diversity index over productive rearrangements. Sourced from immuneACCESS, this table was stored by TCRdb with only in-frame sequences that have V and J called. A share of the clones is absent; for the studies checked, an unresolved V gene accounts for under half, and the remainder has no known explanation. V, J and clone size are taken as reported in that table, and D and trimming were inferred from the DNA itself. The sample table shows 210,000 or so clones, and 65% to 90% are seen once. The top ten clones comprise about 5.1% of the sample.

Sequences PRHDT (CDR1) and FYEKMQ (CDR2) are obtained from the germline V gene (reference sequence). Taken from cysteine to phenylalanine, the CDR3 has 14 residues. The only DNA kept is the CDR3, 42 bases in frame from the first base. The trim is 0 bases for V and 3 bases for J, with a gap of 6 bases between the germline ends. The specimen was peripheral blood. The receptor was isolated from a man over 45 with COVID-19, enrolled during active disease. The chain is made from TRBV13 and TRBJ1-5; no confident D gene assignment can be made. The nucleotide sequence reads TGTGCCAGCAGCTTAGGGACAAACAATCAGCCCCAGCATTTT. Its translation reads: CASSLGTNNQPQHF.